This T cell receptor beta chain was observed in a study of blood T cell repertoires in COVID-19. Study at large: From the United States, Italy and Spain came samples of acute and convalescent COVID-19.

This CDR3 is built from 14 residues. Trimming took off 3 bases at V and 0 bases at J, with 4 bases between the two ends. Germline V gene lookup returns CDR1 SGDLS and CDR2 YYNGEE. The method was immunoSEQ multiplex PCR; TCRdb's version includes in-frame clones alone and lacks a portion of them. This sample yields approximately 300,000 clones, of which 70% to 90% are seen a single time; 3% to 4.5% belongs to the top ten. Sample: peripheral blood. The gene calls are TRBV9 and TRBJ2-6; unclear D gene. The receptor was derived from a woman in her forties with acute or convalescent COVID-19. The CDR3 DNA follows: TGTGCCAGCAGCGCGAGCTCTGGGGCCAACGTCCTGACTTTC. It codes for CASSASSGANVLTF.